This TCR beta chain was found in a study of B cell selection in AIRE deficiency. Study results and limitations: Tconv and Treg cells from AIRE-deficient patients resembled healthy donors in TCRBV usage, CDR3 length and diversity. Healthy donors alone shared more than 30% of fewer than 4,000 Treg sequences; patients alone less than 10%. Only TCRbeta was sequenced; around 39% of shared healthy Treg sequences appeared in Tconv.

CD4+CD127+ cells were sorted as the conventional CD4 T cells. The repertoire was sequenced with immunoSEQ multiplex PCR; TCRdb's copy has only in-frame clones and lacks some. The sample contains tens of thousands of clones, around 97% of which appear only once. Of note for this clone: What it recognizes is unknown.

The clonotype comes from a human donor with AIRE deficiency. Input material: conventional CD4+ T cells sorted from PBMCs.

CDR3 in amino acids: CASSPGLFTDTQYF. The CDR3 nucleotides are TGTGCCAGCAGCCCGGGACTGTTCACAGATACGCAGTATTTT. This chain joins TRBV7-2 and TRBJ2-3, with D possibly being TRBD2 (6 bases). Trimming removed 5 bases at V and 2 bases at J, with 11 bases between. The CDR3 totals 14 residues. The V gene's germline CDR1 is SGHTA and CDR2 FQGNSA.